The TCR beta chain described here comes from a study of T cells in Graves' hyperthyroidism and ophthalmopathy (dated by TCRdb to the late 2010s). In the study overall: A discovery cohort of about a hundred patients, approximately 45 with Graves' ophthalmopathy and more than 55 with stable Graves' hyperthyroidism, was used to find distinguishing TCR V-J signatures. Prospective prediction of ophthalmopathy was tested in an independent validation cohort consisting of 18 to 20 hyperthyroidism patients and more than 15 patients who later progressed to ophthalmopathy. Following sampling, methimazole starting at 30 mg daily was given to hyperthyroidism patients, and high-dose intravenous methylprednisolone was given to ophthalmopathy patients. The 75 to 100 discovery patients were randomly split 7:3 into training and test sets. The study also compared thyroid tissue and blood T-cell repertoires from a handful of Graves' hyperthyroidism patients. The paper reports TCR Vbeta CDR3 sequencing of 130 to 150 peripheral blood samples: some 44 ophthalmopathy, roughly 80 hyperthyroidism and around 17 progressor patients.

This clonotype was observed a few times. No antigen is known for it. It has no much larger one-base neighbor in the sample; base qualities were not kept. Stable Graves' hyperthyroidism was defined as no progression to ophthalmopathy during 18 months of follow-up. The hyperthyroidism patients were between 18 and 65 years old and newly diagnosed, with a disease duration of less than 2 months. Patients with uncontrolled infections, other autoimmune diseases, pregnancy or lactation were excluded. Diagnoses were based on clinical symptoms, serum thyroxine and TRAb, thyroid ultrasound and orbital computed tomography. Total RNA was extracted with Trizol reagent, and quality was checked on an Agilent 2100 Bioanalyzer. On the study overall, not on this receptor specifically: In validation, progression to ophthalmopathy was predicted by the model with 70.59% sensitivity and just over 72% specificity, a median of approximately 7.1 months before onset. Most expanded thyroid clonotypes (frequency above 0.001) were also detected in blood, suggesting blood repertoires may reflect thyroid immune responses. No statistical method was used to fix the sample size in advance, and group allocation was not hidden from the investigators. A model built on a 13 V-J signature distinguished ophthalmopathy from stable hyperthyroidism, reaching about 89% sensitivity and 81.08% specificity in cross-validation and 80%/75% in testing.

The CDR3 goes from the cysteine to the phenylalanine over 13 residues. The only DNA kept is the CDR3, 39 bases in frame from the first base. The germline V gene yields MGHDK for CDR1 and SYGVNS for CDR2. V and J lose 6 bases and 5 bases, and a span of 13 bases separates them. The TCR beta CDR3 regions were amplified from the RNA transcripts. A first-round RT-PCR of the TCR CDR3 used the HTBI primer set with the Qiagen OneStep RT-PCR kit. The libraries were constructed in a second round of multiplex PCR and then size-selected and purified. The libraries were sequenced on an Illumina HiSeq2000 using paired-end 100 bp reads. The authors processed their data as follows. Raw data were processed with SOAPnuke, discarding reads with adapters, uncalled bases, mean Phred below 15, or no exact constant-primer or identifier match. High-quality paired reads were merged using COPE v1.2.5, and each unique nucleotide sequence was defined as a clonotype. MiTCR v1.1 was used to align the clonotypes against IMGT TRBV, TRBD and TRBJ reference segments. The analysis included only V-J combinations with a frequency above 0.0001, which together covered over 98% of the repertoires. A TCS score was defined as the ratio of F50 (clonal expansion) to E x V (chaos), with BLOSUM62-based TCRdist applied between CDR3 peptides within each V-J. Welch's t-statistics and random forest reduced around 510 V-J features to fewer than 15, which were used in a naive Bayes classifier (R e1071). TCRdb reprocessing: public reads trimmed at Q25 with fastp, clones called with MiXCR, in-frame beta chains kept. Entries are consolidated by CDR3 protein sequence, retaining the most common genes and DNA. V and J calls and clone size were set by TCRdb, not the authors. The sample has hundreds of thousands of distinct CDR3 sequences on record, roughly 50% of them singletons. The top ten clones comprise about 7.9% of the sample.

The sample was peripheral blood or thyroid tissue (not recorded which). The sequence joins TRBV25-1 to TRBJ1-1; a confident D gene designation cannot be given. This clonotype originated in a woman younger than 35 with Graves' hyperthyroidism. Donor details come from another sample of the same person, matched by shared clones. This receptor carries the CDR3 CASRSGKETEAFF. The DNA reads TGTGCCAGCAGGAGTGGGAAGGAGACTGAAGCTTTCTTT. Here the CDR3 is joined to the reference TRBV25-1 and TRBJ1-1 genes, and the full variable domain is: EADIYQTPRYLVIGTGKKITLECSQTMGHDKMYWYQQDPGMELHLIHYSYGVNSTEKGDLSSESTVSRIRTEHFPLTLESARPSHTSQYLCASRSGKETEAFFGQGTRLTVV.